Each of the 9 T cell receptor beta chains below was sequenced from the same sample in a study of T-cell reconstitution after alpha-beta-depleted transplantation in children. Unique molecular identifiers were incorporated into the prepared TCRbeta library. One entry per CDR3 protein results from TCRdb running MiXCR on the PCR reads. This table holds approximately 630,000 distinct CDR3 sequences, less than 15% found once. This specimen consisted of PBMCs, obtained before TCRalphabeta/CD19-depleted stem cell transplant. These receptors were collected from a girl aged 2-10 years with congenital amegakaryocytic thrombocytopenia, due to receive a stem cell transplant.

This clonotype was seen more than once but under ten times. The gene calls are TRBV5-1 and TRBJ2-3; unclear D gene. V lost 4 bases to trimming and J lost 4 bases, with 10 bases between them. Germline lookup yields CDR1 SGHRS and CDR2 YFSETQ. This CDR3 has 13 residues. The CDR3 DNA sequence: TGCGCCAGCAGCCCCGAGGTCGCAGATACGCAGTATTTT. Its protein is CASSPEVADTQYF.

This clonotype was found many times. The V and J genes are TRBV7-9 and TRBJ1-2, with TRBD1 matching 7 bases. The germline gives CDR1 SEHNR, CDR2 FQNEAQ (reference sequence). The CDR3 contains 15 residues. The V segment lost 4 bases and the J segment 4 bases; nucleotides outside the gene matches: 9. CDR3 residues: CASSSTDRASYGYTF. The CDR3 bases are TGTGCCAGCAGCTCTACCGACAGGGCTTCCTATGGCTACACCTTC.

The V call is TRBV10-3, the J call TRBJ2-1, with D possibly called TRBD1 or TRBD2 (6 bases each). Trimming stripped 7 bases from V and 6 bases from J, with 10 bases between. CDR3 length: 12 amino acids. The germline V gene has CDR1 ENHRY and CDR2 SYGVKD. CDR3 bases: TGTGCCATCAAGGGGGGTTTCAATGAGCAGTTCTTC. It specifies CAIKGGFNEQFF.

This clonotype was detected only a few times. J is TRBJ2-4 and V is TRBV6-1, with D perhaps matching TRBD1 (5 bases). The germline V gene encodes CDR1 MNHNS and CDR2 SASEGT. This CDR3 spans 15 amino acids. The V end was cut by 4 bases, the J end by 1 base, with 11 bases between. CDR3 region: CASSVSRQAKNIQYF. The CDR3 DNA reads TGTGCCAGCAGTGTTTCCCGACAGGCCAAAAACATTCAGTACTTC.

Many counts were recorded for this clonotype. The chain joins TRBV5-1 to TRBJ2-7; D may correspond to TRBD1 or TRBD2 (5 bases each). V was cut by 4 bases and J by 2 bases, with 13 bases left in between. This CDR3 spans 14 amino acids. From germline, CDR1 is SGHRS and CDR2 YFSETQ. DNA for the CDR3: TGCGCCAGCAGCCCCCGGGACCATGCCTACGAGCAGTACTTC. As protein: CASSPRDHAYEQYF.

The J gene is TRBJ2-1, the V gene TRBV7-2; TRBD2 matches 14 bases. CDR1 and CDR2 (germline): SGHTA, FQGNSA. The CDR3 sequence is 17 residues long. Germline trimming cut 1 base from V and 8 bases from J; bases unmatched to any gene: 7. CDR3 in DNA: TGTGCCAGCAGCTTAGTTTCTAGACTAGCGGGAGGGCATGAGCAGTTCTTC. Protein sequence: CASSLVSRLAGGHEQFF.

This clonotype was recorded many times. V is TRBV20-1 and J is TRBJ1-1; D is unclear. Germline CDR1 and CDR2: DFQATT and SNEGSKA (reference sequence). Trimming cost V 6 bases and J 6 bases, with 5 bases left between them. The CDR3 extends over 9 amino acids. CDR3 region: CSASAEAFF. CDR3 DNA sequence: TGCAGTGCCAGTGCTGAAGCTTTCTTT.

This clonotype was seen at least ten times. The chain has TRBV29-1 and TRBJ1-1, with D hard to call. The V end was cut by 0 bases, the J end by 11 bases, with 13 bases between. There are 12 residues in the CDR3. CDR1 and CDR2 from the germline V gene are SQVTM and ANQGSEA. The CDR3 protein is CSVEDWEGWAFF. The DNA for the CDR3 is TGCAGCGTTGAAGATTGGGAGGGATGGGCTTTCTTT. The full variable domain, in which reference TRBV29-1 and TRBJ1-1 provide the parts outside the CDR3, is SAVISQKPSRDICQRGTSLTIQCQVDSQVTMMFWYRQQPGQSLTLIATANQGSEATYESGFVIDKFPISRPNLTFSTLTVSNMSPEDSSIYLCSVEDWEGWAFFGQGTRLTVV.

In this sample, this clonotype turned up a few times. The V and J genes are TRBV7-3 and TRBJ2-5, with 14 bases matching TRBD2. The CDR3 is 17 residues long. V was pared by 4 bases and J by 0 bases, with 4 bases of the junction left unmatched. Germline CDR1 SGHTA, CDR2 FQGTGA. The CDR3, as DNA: TGTGCCAGCAGCTCAAGACTAGCGGGAGGGAACCAAGAGACCCAGTACTTC. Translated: CASSSRLAGGNQETQYF.